This T cell receptor (beta chain) was obtained from a study of T cell clonotyping in hematopoietic cell transplantation. Looked up from germline, CDR1 is KGHSH and CDR2 is LQKENI. Losses at the gene ends were 2 bases for V and 5 bases for J; bases not matched to a gene: 9. CDR3 size: 17 residues. The protocol was immunoSEQ multiplex PCR, while the TCRdb copy is restricted to in-frame clones and leaves out a portion. Among over 8,500 clones listed, approximately 87% were seen once. About this clone: Its antigen is not identified.

Notes on the study in general: Pathologically expanded recipient clonotypes increased progressively from day 30 to day 180 as diversity fell. Without cell sorting, CD4 versus CD8 contributions remain unresolved.

The J gene is TRBJ2-5, the V gene TRBV18; 12 nucleotides match TRBD2. The source of this sequence is a human patient who had an allogeneic stem cell transplant, so the T cells may come from the graft donor. The donor label of this sample is uncertain. Some clones in this sample may be carry-over from other donors' samples. The sample was PBMCs, taken 180 days after allogeneic stem cell transplant. This CDR3 reads CASSPTLAGGPWETQYF. The CDR3, as DNA: TGTGCCAGCTCACCAACACTAGCGGGGGGACCCTGGGAGACCCAGTACTTC.